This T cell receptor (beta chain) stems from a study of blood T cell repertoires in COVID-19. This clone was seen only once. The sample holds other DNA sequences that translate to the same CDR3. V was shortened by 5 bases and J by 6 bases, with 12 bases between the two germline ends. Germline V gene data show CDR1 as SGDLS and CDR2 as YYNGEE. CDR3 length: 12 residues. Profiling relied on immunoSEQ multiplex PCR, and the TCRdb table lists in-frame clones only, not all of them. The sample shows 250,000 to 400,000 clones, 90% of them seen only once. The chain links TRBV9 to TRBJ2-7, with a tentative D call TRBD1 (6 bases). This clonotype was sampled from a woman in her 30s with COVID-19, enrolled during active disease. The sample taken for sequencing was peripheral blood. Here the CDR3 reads CASSLQGGEQYF. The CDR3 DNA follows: TGTGCCAGCAGTCTACAGGGTGGCGAGCAGTACTTC.